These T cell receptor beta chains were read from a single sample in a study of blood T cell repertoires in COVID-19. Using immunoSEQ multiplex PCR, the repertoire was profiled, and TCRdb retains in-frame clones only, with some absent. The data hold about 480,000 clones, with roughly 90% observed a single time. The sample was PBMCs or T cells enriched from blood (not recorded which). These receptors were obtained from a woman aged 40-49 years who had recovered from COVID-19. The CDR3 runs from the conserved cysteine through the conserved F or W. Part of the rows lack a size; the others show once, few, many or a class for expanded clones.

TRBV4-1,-,CASSQEFVPSYEQYF
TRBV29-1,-,CSVGRWVLNTEAFF
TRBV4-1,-,CASSQAQETSGRNEQFF
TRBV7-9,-,CASSTANSPLHF
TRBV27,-,CASRPTGGAVSAGYTF
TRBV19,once,CASSIFRGTYNEQFF
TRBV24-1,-,CATSDSGTGDNEQFF
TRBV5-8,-,CASSAGAGGLVKNNEQFF
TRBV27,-,CASSLSAGVGNQPQHF
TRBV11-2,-,CASSFTRGSIYNEQFF
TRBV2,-,CASSEEGDEDPYGYTF
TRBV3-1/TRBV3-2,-,CASSQEREETSSHNEQFF
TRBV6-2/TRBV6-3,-,CASSYTLGGASTDTQYF
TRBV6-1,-,CASSEDRLASYEQYF